This is a list of T cell receptor beta chains from one sample in a study of technical replicates of blood from a few donors. The repertoire was sequenced with immunoSEQ multiplex PCR; TCRdb's copy has only in-frame clones and lacks some. The sample lists around 67,000 clones, around 95% occurring once. Sequencing was performed on T cells isolated from PBMCs. These receptors were taken from a human donor in good health. The conserved cysteine and the conserved F or W are not part of the CDR3 here. A clone size is listed for some rows: how often the clone was seen (once, few, many), or a class if it is expanded.

TRBV5-1,13,NA,ASSFGPGNTGELF
TRBV7-8,15,NA,ASSLGQAYSGANVLT
TRBV11-3,12,NA,ASSPGTASYEQY
TRBV11-2,13,once,ASSHGERLGSGYT
TRBV4-1,11,NA,ASSQGSVYEQY
TRBV19,14,NA,ASRGTSGSHEDEQF
TRBV6-1,13,few,ASSVSDSLNTEAF
TRBV4-1,12,NA,ASSSGTGNQPQH
TRBV6-5,12,NA,ASKGREVAYEQY
TRBV11-2,13,NA,ASRRNRGPSEKLF
TRBV29-1,12,NA,SVEDGREVTEAF
TRBV6-1,14,NA,ASSVAEGQGDYGYT
TRBV9,17,NA,ASSDRTGTSGRFAGELF
TRBV7-2,13,once,ASMEWLAGYNEQF
TRBV6-5,11,NA,ASRTTGYNEQF
TRBV7-9,10,NA,ASSLGGGGYT
TRBV19,10,NA,ASSRLLSPLH
TRBV9,12,NA,ASSVSGYNQPQH
TRBV2,12,NA,ASTRQGLLGEQY
TRBV19,13,once,ASSKGDRTNSPLH
TRBV29-1,8,NA,SVSQSEAF
TRBV27,12,NA,ASSPSGREETQY
TRBV28,14,NA,ASSFRQGLFSYEQY
TRBV4-2,13,NA,ASSQDLSGDTEAF
TRBV29-1,13,NA,SVDPSGGLYNEQF
TRBV9,11,NA,ASSVKGEETQY
TRBV6-5,10,NA,ASSAWGDQAF
TRBV5-8,11,once,ASSYGYPGELF
TRBV27,12,NA,ASSLSEGQLPLY
TRBV2,12,NA,ASSWSQLNTEAF
TRBV5-1,10,once,ASSFPGSEQY
TRBV4-1,13,NA,ASSHAAGTGVEQY
TRBV2,14,NA,ASSEAFTGDNQPQH
TRBV10-3,14,NA,AISESVWRGDSPLH
TRBV29-1,11,NA,SVVARFSYEQY
TRBV10-3,15,NA,AISVVTGVHHQETQY
TRBV27,12,NA,ASGKVLAGAEQY
TRBV5-1,12,NA,ASSQVGSIYEQY
TRBV5-6,14,NA,ASSLARSSSYNEQF
TRBV7-9,14,NA,ASSSNTGTWRYGYT
TRBV27,11,NA,ASSFGVIYEQY
TRBV10-1,12,NA,ASARGTKRDEQF
TRBV29-1,10,NA,SVAGPDEKLF